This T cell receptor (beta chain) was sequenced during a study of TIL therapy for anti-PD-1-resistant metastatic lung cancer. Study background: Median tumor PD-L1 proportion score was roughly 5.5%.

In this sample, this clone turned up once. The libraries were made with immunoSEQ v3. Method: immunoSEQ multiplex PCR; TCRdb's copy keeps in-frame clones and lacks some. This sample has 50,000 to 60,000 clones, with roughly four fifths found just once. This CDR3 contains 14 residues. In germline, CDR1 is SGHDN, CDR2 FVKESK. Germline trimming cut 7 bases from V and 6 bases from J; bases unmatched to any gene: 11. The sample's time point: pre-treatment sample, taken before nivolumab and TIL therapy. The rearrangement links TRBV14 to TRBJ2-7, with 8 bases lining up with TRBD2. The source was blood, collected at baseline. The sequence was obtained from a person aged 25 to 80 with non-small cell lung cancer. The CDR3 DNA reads TGTGCCAGCAATTCCGGGACTAGTCTCTCCGAGCAGTACTTC. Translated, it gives CASNSGTSLSEQYF.